These T cell receptor beta chains were read from a single sample in a study of T cell responses to AZD1222 COVID-19 vaccine. The assay was immunoSEQ multiplex PCR, and TCRdb's table has in-frame clones only and misses some. This sample has about 59,000 clones, with 75% to 90% found just once. The source material was peripheral blood, sampled 28 days after the second AZD1222 dose. All receptors come from an adult who received the AZD1222 COVID-19 vaccine. The CDR3 runs from the conserved cysteine through the conserved F or W. A D gene is named only where the DNA matches it firmly. Part of the rows lack a size; the others show once, few, many or a class for expanded clones.

v_gene	d_gene	j_gene	len	abundance	CDR3nt	CDR3aa
TRBV6-4	TRBD1	TRBJ1-2	19	once	TGTGCCAGCAGTAAGAGCCCTCGGGACAGGGTCTACTGTAACTATGGCTACACCTTC	CASSKSPRDRVYCNYGYTF
TRBV4-1	TRBD1	TRBJ1-2	13	.	TGCGCCAGCAGCCGCGAGGGGGCAGGTGGCTACACCTTC	CASSREGAGGYTF
TRBV19	TRBD2	TRBJ2-2	17	.	TGTGCCAGCGATAAGATAGCGGGGGGGCCAGGCACCGGGGAGCTGTTTTTT	CASDKIAGGPGTGELFF
TRBV21-1	.	TRBJ1-1	13	.	TGTGCCAGCAGCAAAATACCGTTTCCTGAAGCTTTCTTT	CASSKIPFPEAFF
TRBV11-2	.	TRBJ2-7	14	.	TGTGCCAGCAGCTTCGGGTCGGCGCCCTACGAGCAGTACTTC	CASSFGSAPYEQYF
TRBV11-2	TRBD1	TRBJ1-1	16	.	TGTGCCAGCAGTTTTCCCTGGGACAGGGGGAAGACTGAAGCTTTCTTT	CASSFPWDRGKTEAFF
TRBV20-1	.	TRBJ1-1	11	.	TGCAGTGCACCCCGGGGAACTGAAGCTTTCTTT	CSAPRGTEAFF
TRBV5-1	.	TRBJ2-4	15	.	TGCGCCAGCACCCAAGGGGGGGTAGACAAAAACATTCAGTACTTC	CASTQGGVDKNIQYF
TRBV14	TRBD1	TRBJ2-5	16	.	TGTGCCAGCAGCCAAGGTGACAGGGTCCCCCAAGAGACCCAGTACTTC	CASSQGDRVPQETQYF
TRBV2	.	TRBJ2-5	11	.	TGTGCCAGCAGACCGGAAGAGACCCAGTACTTC	CASRPEETQYF
TRBV7-2	.	TRBJ1-1	14	.	TGTGCCAGCAGGGAGGGGTTGAGGAACACTGAAGCTTTCTTT	CASREGLRNTEAFF
TRBV5-6	.	TRBJ1-5	15	.	TGTGCCAGCAGCTTGAAAGATCCCCTACGGCAGCCCCAGCATTTT	CASSLKDPLRQPQHF
TRBV7-9	TRBD2	TRBJ2-1	16	once	TGTGCCAGCAGTCCCGCCGGGACTAGCGGGAGAGATGAGCAGTTCTTC	CASSPAGTSGRDEQFF
TRBV27	TRBD1	TRBJ2-5	16	.	TGTGCCAGCAGAACGACAGGGGGGACCCTTCCGGAGACCCAGTACTTC	CASRTTGGTLPETQYF
TRBV6-2/TRBV6-3	.	TRBJ2-2	13	.	TGTGCCAGCAGTAATCCTAACACCGGGGAGCTGTTTTTT	CASSNPNTGELFF
TRBV7-2	.	TRBJ1-6	15	.	TGTGCCAGCAGCTTAGAGGGTACGGTCTATTCACCCCTCCACTTT	CASSLEGTVYSPLHF
TRBV27	TRBD2	TRBJ2-7	13	.	TGTGCCAGCAGCTTAGCGGGGTCCTACGAGCAGTACTTC	CASSLAGSYEQYF
TRBV25-1	.	TRBJ1-1	13	once	TGTGCCAGCAGCCTTTCGACGAACACTGAAGCTTTCTTT	CASSLSTNTEAFF
TRBV19	.	TRBJ1-6	14	once	TGTGCCAGTAGTTGGGGGCAGGGGAATTCACCCCTCCACTTT	CASSWGQGNSPLHF
TRBV2	TRBD1	TRBJ1-6	14	few	TGTGCCAGCAGCGCGGGACAGCCCGGCTCACCCCTCCACTTT	CASSAGQPGSPLHF
TRBV18	.	TRBJ2-2	13	.	TGTGCCAGCTCCCCTAGTTCGACCGGGGAGCTGTTTTTT	CASSPSSTGELFF
TRBV7-7	TRBD2	TRBJ2-1	15	.	TGTGCCAGCAGCCCGGGACTAGCGGGAGGGCATGAGCAGTTCTTC	CASSPGLAGGHEQFF
TRBV27	TRBD1	TRBJ1-6	15	once	TGTGCCAGCAGGGACGGGACAGGGGATAATTCACCCCTCCACTTT	CASRDGTGDNSPLHF
TRBV18	.	TRBJ1-2	15	.	TGTGCCAGCTCCCCGCTGGAGGGATCGAACTATGGCTACACCTTC	CASSPLEGSNYGYTF
TRBV27	TRBD2	TRBJ2-2	16	few	TGTGCCAGCAGCAGGAAGCGGGGGGGCGCAACCGGGGAGCTGTTTTTT	CASSRKRGGATGELFF
TRBV20-1	TRBD2	TRBJ2-7	17	once	TGCAGTGCTAGTAAGCTAGCGGGAGGGAAAATGAGGTACGAGCAGTACTTC	CSASKLAGGKMRYEQYF
TRBV4-3	.	TRBJ2-4	14	once	TGCGCCAGCAGCCAAGGAGCCTGGGAAAACATTCAGTACTTC	CASSQGAWENIQYF
TRBV29-1	TRBD1	TRBJ2-5	15	.	TGCAGCGTTGACGGGGACAGGGGTTTAAAAGAGACCCAGTACTTC	CSVDGDRGLKETQYF
TRBV29-1	.	TRBJ2-5	12	.	TGCAGCGTTGCGGAAGGGGGGGAGACCCAGTACTTC	CSVAEGGETQYF
TRBV5-1	.	TRBJ1-3	14	once	TGCGCCAGCAGCGCGGGAGGAGCGGGAAACACCATATATTTT	CASSAGGAGNTIYF
TRBV5-1	.	TRBJ2-7	13	once	TGCGCCAGCAGCCCGCGACCGACCTACGAGCAGTACTTC	CASSPRPTYEQYF
TRBV9	.	TRBJ1-1	15	.	TGTGCCAGCAGCGTAGAGTCAGGGGATGGCACTGAAGCTTTCTTT	CASSVESGDGTEAFF
TRBV5-1	.	TRBJ2-7	15	few	TGCGCCAGCAGCCGGGTGCAGGGATGGGACTACGAGCAGTACTTC	CASSRVQGWDYEQYF
TRBV7-3	.	TRBJ2-2	14	once	TGTGCCAGCAGCCCCTTTCGCGACACCGGGGAGCTGTTTTTT	CASSPFRDTGELFF
TRBV14	.	TRBJ2-7	12	.	TGTGCCAGCAGCCGCTCGTGGTACGAGCAGTACTTC	CASSRSWYEQYF
TRBV11-2	TRBD2	TRBJ2-2	19	.	TGTGCCAGCAGCTCAGGGACTAGCGGGAGGGTAGAAGGCGCCGGGGAGCTGTTTTTT	CASSSGTSGRVEGAGELFF
TRBV29-1	TRBD1	TRBJ2-7	12	.	TGCAGCGTGGGGACAGGGGCCTACGAGCAGTACTTC	CSVGTGAYEQYF
TRBV10-3	.	TRBJ1-5	14	few	TGTGCCATCGGGAACAGGGAAGGCAATCAGCCCCAGCATTTT	CAIGNREGNQPQHF
TRBV6-1	.	TRBJ1-2	12	.	TGTGCCAGCAGTGAAGACGCATATGGCTACACCTTC	CASSEDAYGYTF
TRBV9	.	TRBJ2-2	14	.	TGTGCCAGCAGAAAGGGACGGAACACCGGGGAGCTGTTTTTT	CASRKGRNTGELFF
TRBV7-8	.	TRBJ2-7	18	.	TGTGCCAGCAGCCGAGCTTGGGCGCCCGGCTCATCCTCCTACGAGCAGTACTTC	CASSRAWAPGSSSYEQYF
TRBV6-5	.	TRBJ2-2	12	.	TGTGCCAGCACGGAGTGGAACGGGGAGCTGTTTTTT	CASTEWNGELFF
TRBV10-3	TRBD2	TRBJ2-5	15	once	TGTGCCATCAGTGAGAGTAGCGGGATGGGAGAGACCCAGTACTTC	CAISESSGMGETQYF
TRBV29-1	.	TRBJ2-3	15	.	TGCAGCGGATCCCAGGGACTTCTTAGCACAGATACGCAGTATTTT	CSGSQGLLSTDTQYF
TRBV6-2/TRBV6-3	.	TRBJ2-3	16	.	TGTGCCAGCAGTTACTCACTCACCGAGCCCACAGATACGCAGTATTTT	CASSYSLTEPTDTQYF
TRBV5-5	.	TRBJ1-2	13	.	TGTGCCAGCAGCTCCGGAGTTGGGGATGGCTACACCTTC	CASSSGVGDGYTF
TRBV11-2	.	TRBJ1-2	13	.	TGTGCCAGCAGCTTAGACCGGGACTATGGCTACACCTTC	CASSLDRDYGYTF
TRBV10-3	TRBD1	TRBJ2-7	13	.	TGTGCCACCACCGGGACAGGGGACTACGAGCAGTACTTC	CATTGTGDYEQYF
TRBV5-1	.	TRBJ2-7	14	once	TGCGCCAGCAGCTTGGGAACCCTAGGGCAGGAGCAGTACTTC	CASSLGTLGQEQYF
TRBV19	TRBD1	TRBJ1-5	19	once	TGTGCCAGTAGTATAGATCACAACTTCCAGACAGGGCCTAATCAGCCCCAGCATTTT	CASSIDHNFQTGPNQPQHF
TRBV6-1	.	TRBJ1-5	10	.	TGTGCCAGCAGTGAAACGCCCCAGCATTTT	CASSETPQHF
TRBV12-3/TRBV12-4	.	TRBJ1-1	13	.	TGTGCCAGCAGCACTTATCCGAACACTGAAGCTTTCTTT	CASSTYPNTEAFF
TRBV9	TRBD1	TRBJ1-1	16	.	TGTGCCAGCAGCGCACGACAGGGGGGTATGAACACTGAAGCTTTCTTT	CASSARQGGMNTEAFF
TRBV5-6	TRBD1	TRBJ1-1	17	few	TGTGCCAGCACAACCTACAGGGGCCCTCGGGGGAACACTGAAGCTTTCTTT	CASTTYRGPRGNTEAFF
TRBV24-1	.	TRBJ1-1	18	.	TGTGCCACCAGTGATTTGAGCCAGGGCGCCGACTTGAACACTGAAGCTTTCTTT	CATSDLSQGADLNTEAFF